The entry below gives a single T cell receptor beta chain sequence along with its context. Its antigen is undetermined. Unmatched junction bases numbered 8, after V lost 1 base and J lost 0 bases. CDR1 is SGHAT and CDR2 is FQDESV in the germline V gene (reference sequence). The CDR3 has 17 amino acids. This record comes from a study of graft-versus-host responses after intestinal transplantation. On the study more broadly: Anti-thymocyte globulin induction, then tacrolimus and steroids for around 3 years, went to all recipients. General study results and limits: Detection of GvH clones occurred in recipient marrow, and some had their first appearance in ileum or blood.

This table comes from immunoSEQ multiplex PCR, and its TCRdb copy is limited to in-frame clones, with some not included. This table holds roughly 90,000 clones, approximately 90% found once. This receptor was taken from a human donor who was the organ donor for an intestinal transplant. Sample: unstimulated CD4+ T cells sorted from spleen or lymph node cells, taken before transplant. The V call is TRBV11-1, the J call TRBJ1-2; 7 nucleotides line up with TRBD1. CDR3 region: CASSLVTGQPANYGYTF. The CDR3 nucleotides are TGTGCCAGCAGCTTAGTCACGGGACAGCCTGCTAACTATGGCTACACCTTC.